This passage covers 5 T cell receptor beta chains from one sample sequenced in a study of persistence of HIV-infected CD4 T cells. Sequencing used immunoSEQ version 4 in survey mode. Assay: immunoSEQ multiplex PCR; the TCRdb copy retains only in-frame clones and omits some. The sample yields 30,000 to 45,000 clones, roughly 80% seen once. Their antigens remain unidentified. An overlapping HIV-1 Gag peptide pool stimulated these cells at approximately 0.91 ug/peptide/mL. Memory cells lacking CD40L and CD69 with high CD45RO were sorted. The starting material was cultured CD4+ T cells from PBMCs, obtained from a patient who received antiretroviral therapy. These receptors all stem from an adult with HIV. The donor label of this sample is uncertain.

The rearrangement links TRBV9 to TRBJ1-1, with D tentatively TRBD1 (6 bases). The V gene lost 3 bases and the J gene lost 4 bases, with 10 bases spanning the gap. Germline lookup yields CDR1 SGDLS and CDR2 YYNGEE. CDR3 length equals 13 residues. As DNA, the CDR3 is TGTGCCAGCAGCGAGGGGGGGTCCACTGAAGCTTTCTTT. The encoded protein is CASSEGGSTEAFF. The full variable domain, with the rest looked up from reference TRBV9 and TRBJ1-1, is DSGVTQTPKHLITATGQRVTLRCSPRSGDLSVYWYQQSLDQGLQFLIQYYNGEERAKGNILERFSAQQFPDLHSELNLSSLELGDSALYFCASSEGGSTEAFFGQGTRLTVV.

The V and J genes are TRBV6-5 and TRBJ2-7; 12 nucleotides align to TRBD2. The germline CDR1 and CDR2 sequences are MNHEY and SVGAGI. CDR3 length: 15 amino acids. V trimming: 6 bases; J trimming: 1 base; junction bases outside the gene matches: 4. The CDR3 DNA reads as TGTGCCAGCAGCCGGACTAGCGGGGATTCCTACGAGCAGTACTTC. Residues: CASSRTSGDSYEQYF.

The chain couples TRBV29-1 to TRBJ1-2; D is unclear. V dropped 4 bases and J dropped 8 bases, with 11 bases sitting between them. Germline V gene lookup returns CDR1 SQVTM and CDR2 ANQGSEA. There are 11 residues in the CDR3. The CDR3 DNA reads TGCAGCGTTGGTTCGGTTGGGGGCTACACCTTC. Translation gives CSVGSVGGYTF. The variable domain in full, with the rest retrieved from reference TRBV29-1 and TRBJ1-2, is SAVISQKPSRDICQRGTSLTIQCQVDSQVTMMFWYRQQPGQSLTLIATANQGSEATYESGFVIDKFPISRPNLTFSTLTVSNMSPEDSSIYLCSVGSVGGYTFGSGTRLTVV.

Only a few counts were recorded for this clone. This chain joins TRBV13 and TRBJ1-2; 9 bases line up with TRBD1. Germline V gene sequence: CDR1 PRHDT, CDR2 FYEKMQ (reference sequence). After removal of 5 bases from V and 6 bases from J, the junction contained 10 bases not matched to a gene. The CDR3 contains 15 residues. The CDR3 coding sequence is TGTGCCAGCAGCCTAAACAGGGGGCTAGGGGATGGCTACACCTTC. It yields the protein CASSLNRGLGDGYTF.

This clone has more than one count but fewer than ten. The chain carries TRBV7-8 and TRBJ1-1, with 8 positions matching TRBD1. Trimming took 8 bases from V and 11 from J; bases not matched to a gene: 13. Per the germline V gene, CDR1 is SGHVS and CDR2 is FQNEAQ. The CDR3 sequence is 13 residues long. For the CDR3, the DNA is TGTGCCAGCGGCCGGGACAGGAGCTTGGGTGCTTTCTTT. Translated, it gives CASGRDRSLGAFF.